This TCR beta chain was captured in a study of blood T cell repertoires in COVID-19. In the study overall: T cells, B-cell-depleted T cells, or PBMCs supplied cDNA or gDNA.

This table comes from immunoSEQ multiplex PCR, and its TCRdb copy is limited to in-frame clones, with some not included. Counted here are about 200,000 clones, around 80% occurring once; the ten biggest clones make up 6.5% to 8.5%. This CDR3 has 16 residues. V lost 4 bases and J 0 bases, leaving 13 bases between the germline ends. The germline V gene encodes CDR1 MNHNS and CDR2 SASEGT. The receptor was isolated from a woman aged 40 to 50 with acute COVID-19. Material: PBMCs or T cells enriched from blood (not recorded which). This chain connects TRBV6-1 to TRBJ1-3; maybe TRBD1 (5 bases). The CDR3 region is CASSVTTGPSGNTIYF. The CDR3 bases are TGTGCCAGCAGTGTCACTACAGGCCCCTCTGGAAACACCATATATTTT.